The next 9 T cell receptor beta chains were all read from a single sample in a study of regulatory T cells in long-lasting Graves disease. Time point given: newly diagnosed GD, antithyroid drugs for less than 3 months. Construction of the TCR library relied on RNA isolated from PBMCs. TCR beta libraries were built with iRepertoire HTBI primers and Arm-PCR of CDR3 regions. A single record per CDR3 protein comes from TCRdb applying MiXCR to the multiplex PCR reads. The data show 500,000 to 700,000 distinct CDR3 sequences, approximately 15% seen once. This sample was shared with a second study, whose subject was T cells in Graves' hyperthyroidism and ophthalmopathy.

The source was peripheral blood mononuclear cells (PBMCs), collected at new diagnosis, from a patient treated with antithyroid drugs. These receptor sequences come from a woman in her twenties or thirties with Graves disease.

The sample holds a few counts of this clonotype. The rearrangement joins TRBV20-1 to TRBJ2-7; 10 nucleotides line up with TRBD2. CDR3 length equals 14 residues. The V gene end was trimmed by 7 bases and the J gene end by 4 bases; junction bases not matched to a gene: 10. CDR1 and CDR2 (germline): DFQATT, SNEGSKA (reference sequence). The CDR3 reads CSGTTGTSVYEQYF. CDR3 DNA: TGCAGTGGCACAACCGGGACTAGCGTTTACGAGCAGTACTTC.

The table lists this clonotype with a few counts. In DNA, the CDR3 is TGTGCCAGCAGCAAAACGGAGACCCAGTACTTC. This gives the protein CASSKTETQYF. The V call is TRBV7-2, the J call TRBJ2-5; D uncertain. V was cut by 5 bases and J by 5 bases, with 6 bases left in between. Per germline, CDR1 SGHTA and CDR2 FQGNSA. The CDR3 is 11 amino acids.

This clonotype was counted only a few times. In DNA, the CDR3 is TGTGCCAGTAGTGACACAGGGGGGGGTCAGCCCCAGCATTTT. Protein sequence: CASSDTGGGQPQHF. This sequence joins TRBV19 and TRBJ1-5; 8 nucleotides match TRBD1. Germline values: CDR1 LNHDA, CDR2 SQIVND (reference sequence). The CDR3 spans 14 residues. V dropped 5 bases and J dropped 6; count of bases not matched to a gene: 6.

This clonotype has more than one count but fewer than ten. The rearrangement uses TRBV9 and TRBJ1-6, with D unresolved. The CDR3 is made up of 16 amino acids. Per the germline V gene, CDR1 is SGDLS and CDR2 is YYNGEE. Trimming took 4 bases from V and 1 from J, leaving 12 bases between them. Here the CDR3 DNA reads TGTGCCAGCAGCCCCTCCCTCGGTTCCTATAATTCACCCCTCCACTTT. Its protein is CASSPSLGSYNSPLHF.

The sample holds many counts of this clonotype. The V call is TRBV12-3 or TRBV12-4, the J call TRBJ2-7; TRBD1 or TRBD2 may be the D gene (7 bases each). CDR3 length equals 14 residues. V lost 5 bases and J 5 bases, leaving 16 bases between the germline ends. The CDR3 DNA is TGTGCCAGCAGTCGGCGGGGGACAGAGGACGAGCAGTACTTC. The encoded protein is CASSRRGTEDEQYF.

As to this clonotype: A much larger clone is a single base away; this may be a read error. The chain uses TRBV2 and TRBJ2-7; D may correspond to TRBD1 or TRBD2 (6 bases each). The germline V gene has CDR1 SNHLY and CDR2 FYNNEI. The CDR3 length is 13 residues. CDR3 coding DNA: TGTGTCAGAGGGGGGCAGGGGACCTACGAGCAGTACTTC. Translated, it gives CVRGGQGTYEQYF.

V is TRBV5-5 and J is TRBJ1-4; no reliable D call. The CDR3 is 16 amino acids. The V end was cut by 2 bases, the J end by 5 bases, with 16 bases between. The germline CDR1 and CDR2 sequences are SGHKS and YYEKEE (reference sequence). CDR3 DNA sequence: TGTGCCAGCAGCTTAGCGGGGTACATCACCAATGAAAAACTGTTTTTT. This codes for CASSLAGYITNEKLFF.

This clonotype was found many times. The chain couples TRBV28 to TRBJ2-7; D unclear. This CDR3 contains 12 residues. V shed 5 bases and J shed 2 bases, with 7 bases lying between them. Germline CDR1 reads MDHEN; CDR2 reads SYDVKM. The CDR3 protein is CASSRNTYEQYF. In nucleotides, the CDR3 is TGTGCCAGCAGTCGAAATACCTACGAGCAGTACTTC.

This clonotype has at least ten counts. This sequence joins TRBV12-3 or TRBV12-4 and TRBJ1-5, with 9 bases fitting TRBD1. The trim removed 6 bases at V and 4 bases at J, leaving 7 bases unmatched. There are 15 residues in the CDR3. CDR3 coding DNA: TGTGCCAGCAGCATACCGGGACAGGGTAATCAGCCCCAGCATTTT. Its translation is CASSIPGQGNQPQHF.